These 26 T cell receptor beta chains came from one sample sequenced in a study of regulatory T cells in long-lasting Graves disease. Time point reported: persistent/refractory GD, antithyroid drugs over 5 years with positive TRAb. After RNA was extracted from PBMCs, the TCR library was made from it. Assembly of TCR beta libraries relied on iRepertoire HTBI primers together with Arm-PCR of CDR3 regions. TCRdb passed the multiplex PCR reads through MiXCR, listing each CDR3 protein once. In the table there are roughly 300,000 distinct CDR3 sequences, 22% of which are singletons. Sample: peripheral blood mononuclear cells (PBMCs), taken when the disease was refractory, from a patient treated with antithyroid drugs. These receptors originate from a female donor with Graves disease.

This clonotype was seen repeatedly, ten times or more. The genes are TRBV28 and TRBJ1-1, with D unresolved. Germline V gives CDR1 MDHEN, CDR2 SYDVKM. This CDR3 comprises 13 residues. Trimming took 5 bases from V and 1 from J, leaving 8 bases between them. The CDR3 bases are TGTGCCAGCAGTCCAACAAGGAACACTGAAGCTTTCTTT. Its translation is CASSPTRNTEAFF.

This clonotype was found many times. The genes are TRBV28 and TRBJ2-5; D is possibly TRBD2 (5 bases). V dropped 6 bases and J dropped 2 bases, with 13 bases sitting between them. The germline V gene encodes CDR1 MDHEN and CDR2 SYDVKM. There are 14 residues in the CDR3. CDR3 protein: CASRADWEQETQYF. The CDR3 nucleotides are TGTGCCAGCAGGGCAGACTGGGAGCAAGAGACCCAGTACTTC.

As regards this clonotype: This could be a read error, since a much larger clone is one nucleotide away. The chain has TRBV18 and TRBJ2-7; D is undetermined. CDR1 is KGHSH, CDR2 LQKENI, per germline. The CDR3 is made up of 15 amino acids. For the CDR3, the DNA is TGTACCAGCTCACCACGGTCTGGGAATCCCTACGAGCAGTACTTC. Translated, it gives CTSSPRSGNPYEQYF.

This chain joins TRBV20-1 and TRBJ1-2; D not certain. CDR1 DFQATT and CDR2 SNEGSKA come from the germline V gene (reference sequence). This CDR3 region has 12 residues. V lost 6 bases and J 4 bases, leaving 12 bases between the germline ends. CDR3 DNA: TGCAGTGCCCTTCGCGAGGTCTATGGCTACACCTTC. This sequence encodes CSALREVYGYTF.

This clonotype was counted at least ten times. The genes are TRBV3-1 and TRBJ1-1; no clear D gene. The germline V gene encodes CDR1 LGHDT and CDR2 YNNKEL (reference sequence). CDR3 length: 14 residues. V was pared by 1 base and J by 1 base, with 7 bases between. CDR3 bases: TGTGCCAGCAGCCAAGGGAGTCGGAACACTGAAGCTTTCTTT. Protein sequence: CASSQGSRNTEAFF.

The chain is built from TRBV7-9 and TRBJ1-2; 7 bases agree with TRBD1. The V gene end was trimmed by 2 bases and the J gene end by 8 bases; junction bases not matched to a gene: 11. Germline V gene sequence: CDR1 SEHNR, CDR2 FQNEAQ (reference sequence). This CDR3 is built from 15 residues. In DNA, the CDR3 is TGTGCCAGCAGCTTAATCGAGACAGGGTTGGACGGCTACACCTTC. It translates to CASSLIETGLDGYTF.

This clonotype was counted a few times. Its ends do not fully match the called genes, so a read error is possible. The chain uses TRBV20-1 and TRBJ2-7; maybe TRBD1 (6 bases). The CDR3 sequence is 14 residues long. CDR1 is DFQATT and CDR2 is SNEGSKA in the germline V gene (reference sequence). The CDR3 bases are TGCAGTGCAAGAGGGACACTTTCTCTCTACGAGCAGTACTTC. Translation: CSARGTLSLYEQYF.

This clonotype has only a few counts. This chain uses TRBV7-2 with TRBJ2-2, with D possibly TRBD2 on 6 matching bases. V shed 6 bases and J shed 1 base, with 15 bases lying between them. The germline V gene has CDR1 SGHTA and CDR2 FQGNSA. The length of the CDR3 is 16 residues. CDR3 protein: CASRRDRDWNTGELFF. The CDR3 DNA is TGTGCCAGCAGGAGAGACCGGGACTGGAACACCGGGGAGCTGTTTTTT.

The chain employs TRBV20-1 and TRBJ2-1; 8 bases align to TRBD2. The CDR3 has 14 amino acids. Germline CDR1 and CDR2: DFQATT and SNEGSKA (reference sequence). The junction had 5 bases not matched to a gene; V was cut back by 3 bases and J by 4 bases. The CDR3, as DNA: TGCAGTGCTAGTCGGTTAGCGGGGTACAATGAGCAGTTCTTC. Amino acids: CSASRLAGYNEQFF.

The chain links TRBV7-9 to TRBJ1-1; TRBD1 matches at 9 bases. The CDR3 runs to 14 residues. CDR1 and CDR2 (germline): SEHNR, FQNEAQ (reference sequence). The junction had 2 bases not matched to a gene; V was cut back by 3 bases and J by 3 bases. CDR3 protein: CASSLGQGHTEAFF. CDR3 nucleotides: TGTGCCAGCAGCTTGGGACAGGGTCACACTGAAGCTTTCTTT.

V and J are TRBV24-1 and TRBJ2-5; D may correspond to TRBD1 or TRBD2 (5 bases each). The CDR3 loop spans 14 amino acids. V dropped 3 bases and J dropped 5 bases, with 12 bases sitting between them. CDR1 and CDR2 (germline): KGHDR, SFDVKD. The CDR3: CATSDPVEGETQYF. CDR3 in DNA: TGTGCCACCAGTGATCCGGTCGAGGGGGAGACCCAGTACTTC.

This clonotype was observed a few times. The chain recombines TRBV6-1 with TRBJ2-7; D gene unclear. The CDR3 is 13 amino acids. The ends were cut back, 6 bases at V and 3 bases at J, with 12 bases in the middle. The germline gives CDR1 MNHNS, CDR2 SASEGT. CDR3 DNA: TGTGCCAGCAGAAGCCCGGGCCACTACGAGCAGTACTTC. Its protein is CASRSPGHYEQYF.

The CDR3 sequence is CASSLGRQIGGWGNQPQHF. CDR3 in DNA: TGTGCCAGCAGCTTAGGACGTCAAATAGGGGGCTGGGGCAATCAGCCCCAGCATTTT. The chain has TRBV7-8 and TRBJ1-5; TRBD1 matches at 7 bases. The CDR3 length is 19 residues. Germline V gene data show CDR1 as SGHVS and CDR2 as FQNEAQ. The junction had 14 bases not matched to a gene; V was cut back by 1 base and J by 2 bases.

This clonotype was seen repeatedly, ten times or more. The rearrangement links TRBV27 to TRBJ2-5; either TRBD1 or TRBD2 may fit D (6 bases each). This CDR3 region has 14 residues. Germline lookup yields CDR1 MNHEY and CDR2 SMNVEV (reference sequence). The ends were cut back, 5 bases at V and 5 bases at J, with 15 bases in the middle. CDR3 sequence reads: CASSPSTRGETQYF. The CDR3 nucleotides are TGTGCCAGCAGTCCCTCGACTAGGGGGGAGACCCAGTACTTC.

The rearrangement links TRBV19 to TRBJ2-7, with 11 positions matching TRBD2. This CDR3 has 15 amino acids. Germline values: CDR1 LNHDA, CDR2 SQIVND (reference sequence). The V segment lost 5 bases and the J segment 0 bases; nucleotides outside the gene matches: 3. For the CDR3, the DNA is TGTGCCAGTAGTGGACTAGCGGGCGCCTCCTACGAGCAGTACTTC. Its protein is CASSGLAGASYEQYF.

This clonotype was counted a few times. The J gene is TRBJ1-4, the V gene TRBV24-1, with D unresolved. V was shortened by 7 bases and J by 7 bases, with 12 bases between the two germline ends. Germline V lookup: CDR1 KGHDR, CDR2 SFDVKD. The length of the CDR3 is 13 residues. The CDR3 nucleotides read TGTGCCACCAGCCGGGCCTCAGTTGAAAAACTGTTTTTT. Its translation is CATSRASVEKLFF.

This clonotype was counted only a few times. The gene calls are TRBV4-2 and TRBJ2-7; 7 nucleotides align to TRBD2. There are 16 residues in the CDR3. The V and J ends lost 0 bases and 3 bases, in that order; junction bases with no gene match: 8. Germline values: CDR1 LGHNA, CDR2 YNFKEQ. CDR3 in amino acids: CASSQEPASGIYEQYF. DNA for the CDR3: TGTGCCAGCAGCCAAGAACCGGCTAGCGGCATCTACGAGCAGTACTTC.

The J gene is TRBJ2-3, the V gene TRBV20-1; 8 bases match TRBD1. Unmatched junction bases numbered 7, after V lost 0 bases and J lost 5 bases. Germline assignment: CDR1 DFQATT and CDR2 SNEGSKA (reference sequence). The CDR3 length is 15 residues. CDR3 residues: CSARDRTGQGDTQYF. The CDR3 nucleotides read TGCAGTGCTAGAGATCGGACAGGGCAAGGAGATACGCAGTATTTT.

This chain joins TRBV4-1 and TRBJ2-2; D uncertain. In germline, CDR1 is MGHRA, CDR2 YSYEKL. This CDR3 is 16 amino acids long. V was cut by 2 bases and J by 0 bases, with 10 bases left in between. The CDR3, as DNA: TGCGCCAGCAGCCAACTCGTACAGCCGAACACCGGGGAGCTGTTTTTT. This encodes CASSQLVQPNTGELFF.

The CDR3: CASSPPGTAYGYTF. CDR3 coding DNA: TGTGCCAGTAGCCCACCCGGGACAGCCTATGGCTACACCTTC. V gene TRBV19 combines with J gene TRBJ1-2; 7 nucleotides match TRBD1. This CDR3 region has 14 residues. Germline V gives CDR1 LNHDA, CDR2 SQIVND (reference sequence). J was trimmed by 4 bases and V by 6 bases; bases with no gene match: 8.

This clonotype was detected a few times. In nucleotides, the CDR3 is TGTGCCAGCAGCCACTCGGAAGACTCTGGAAACACCATATATTTT. This translates into CASSHSEDSGNTIYF. The gene calls are TRBV3-1 and TRBJ1-3; D is undetermined. The V gene lost 3 bases and the J gene lost 0 bases, with 9 bases spanning the gap. Looked up from germline, CDR1 is LGHDT and CDR2 is YNNKEL (reference sequence). The CDR3 has 15 residues.

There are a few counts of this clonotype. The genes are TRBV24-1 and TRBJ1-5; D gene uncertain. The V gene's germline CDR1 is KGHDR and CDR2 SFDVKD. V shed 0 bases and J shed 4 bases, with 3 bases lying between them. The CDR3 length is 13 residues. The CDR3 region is CATSDLENQPQHF. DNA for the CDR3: TGTGCCACCAGTGATTTGGAAAATCAGCCCCAGCATTTT.

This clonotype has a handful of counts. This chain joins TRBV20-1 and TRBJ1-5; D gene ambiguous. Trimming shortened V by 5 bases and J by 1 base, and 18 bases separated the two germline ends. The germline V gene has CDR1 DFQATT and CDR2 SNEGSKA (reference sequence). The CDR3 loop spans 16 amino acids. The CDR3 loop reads CSAPPYPGLSNQPQHF. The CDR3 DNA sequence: TGCAGTGCTCCACCTTACCCGGGCCTGAGCAATCAGCCCCAGCATTTT.

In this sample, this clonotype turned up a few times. As DNA, the CDR3 is TGCGCCAGCAGCTTCGGAACCACAGAGACCCAGTACTTC. It is translated as CASSFGTTETQYF. The V and J genes are TRBV5-1 and TRBJ2-5; no reliable D call. The germline V gene encodes CDR1 SGHRS and CDR2 YFSETQ. Trimming left V 2 bases short and J 4 bases short, with 9 bases between. The CDR3 has 13 amino acids.

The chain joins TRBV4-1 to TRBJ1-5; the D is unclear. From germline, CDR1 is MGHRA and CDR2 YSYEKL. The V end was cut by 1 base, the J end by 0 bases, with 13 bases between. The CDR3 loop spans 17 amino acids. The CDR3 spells CASSQVSLEFSNQPQHF. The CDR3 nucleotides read TGCGCCAGCAGCCAAGTAAGCCTAGAATTTAGCAATCAGCCCCAGCATTTT.

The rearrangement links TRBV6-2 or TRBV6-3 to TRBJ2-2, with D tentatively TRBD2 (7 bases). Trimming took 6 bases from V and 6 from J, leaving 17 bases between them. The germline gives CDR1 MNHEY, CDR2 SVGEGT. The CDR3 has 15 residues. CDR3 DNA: TGTGCCAGCAGCAGACGGGGGGAGGGGGCCGGGGAGCTGTTTTTT. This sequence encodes CASSRRGEGAGELFF.